A single sample is the source of the 17 T cell receptor beta chains below, sequenced in a study of cytomegalovirus exposure and HLA in healthy donors. The PCR contained 60 Vbeta and 13 Jbeta primers. Using immunoSEQ multiplex PCR, the repertoire was profiled, and TCRdb retains in-frame clones only, with some absent. The data show over 110,000 clones, with 78% seen just once and roughly 6% held by the top ten. Sequences were obtained from PBMCs. The receptor source for this set is a woman in her 40s in good health and CMV-seropositive.

V is TRBV5-6 and J is TRBJ2-7; 7 bases agree with TRBD2. The germline gives CDR1 SGHDT, CDR2 YYEEEE. The V segment lost 1 base and the J segment 0 bases; nucleotides outside the gene matches: 4. The CDR3 is 15 residues long. The CDR3 DNA follows: TGTGCCAGCAGCTTGAGCGGGACCCCCTCCTACGAGCAGTACTTC. It codes for CASSLSGTPSYEQYF.

The rearrangement uses TRBV5-1 and TRBJ2-7; the match to TRBD1 covers 9 bases. Losses at the gene ends were 4 bases for V and 5 bases for J; bases not matched to a gene: 7. The CDR3 consists of 14 residues. Germline CDR1 is SGHRS and CDR2 is YFSETQ. The CDR3 region has the DNA TGCGCCAGCAGCAAAGGGACAGGGACCAACGAGCAGTACTTC. This translates into CASSKGTGTNEQYF.

This CDR3 is CASSPATGQTGGYTF. CDR3 DNA: TGTGCCAGCTCACCCGCCACCGGGCAAACGGGAGGCTACACCTTC. This sequence joins TRBV18 and TRBJ1-2; no firm D call. This CDR3 has 15 amino acids. Germline assignment: CDR1 KGHSH and CDR2 LQKENI. Trimming shortened V by 3 bases and J by 8 bases, and 19 bases separated the two germline ends. Drawing the rest from reference TRBV18 and TRBJ1-2, the complete variable domain is NAGVMQNPRHLVRRRGQEARLRCSPMKGHSHVYWYRQLPEEGLKFMVYLQKENIIDESGMPKERFSAEFPKEGPSILRIQQVVRGDSAAYFCASSPATGQTGGYTFGSGTRLTVV.

Here the CDR3 reads CASRRTRENSPLHF. DNA for the CDR3: TGTGCCAGTCGGAGGACCCGAGAGAATTCACCCCTCCACTTT. V usage is TRBV6-5 and J usage is TRBJ1-6; D uncertain. Germline values: CDR1 MNHEY, CDR2 SVGAGI. V was trimmed by 9 bases and J by 7 bases, leaving 16 bases between them. The CDR3 loop spans 14 amino acids.

In its sample, this clone was seen a few times. V is TRBV6-1 and J is TRBJ2-1, with D maybe TRBD2 (5 bases). Germline CDR1 and CDR2: MNHNS and SASEGT. Trimming cost V 10 bases and J 7 bases, with 17 bases left between them. The CDR3 is 13 residues long. For the CDR3, the DNA is TGTGCCACCAGAGAGACGTCGGGGAATGAGCAGTTCTTC. This sequence encodes CATRETSGNEQFF.

This chain links TRBV11-3 with TRBJ1-1; TRBD1 is a possible D gene (5 bases). Trimming cost V 5 bases and J 1 base, with 8 bases left between them. In germline, CDR1 is SGHNT, CDR2 YENEEA. This CDR3 is built from 13 residues. The CDR3 DNA reads TGTGCCAGCAGCCTTACAGGGAACACTGAAGCTTTCTTT. This encodes CASSLTGNTEAFF.

The chain combines TRBV7-3 with TRBJ2-3, with D possibly being TRBD2 (7 bases). Germline loops: CDR1 SGHTA, CDR2 FQGTGA. Trimming removed 4 bases from V and 1 base from J, with 12 bases in between. This CDR3 contains 15 residues. The CDR3 here is CASSSRGAGTDTQYF. Written as DNA, the CDR3 is TGTGCCAGCAGCTCCCGGGGGGCTGGCACAGATACGCAGTATTTT.

This chain's CDR3 is CASSAQTLMNTEAFF. CDR3 nucleotides: TGTGCCAGCAGCGCCCAGACACTTATGAACACTGAAGCTTTCTTT. The chain is built from TRBV5-4 and TRBJ1-1; D is uncertain. The CDR3 runs 15 residues. Deletions cut 4 bases from V and 0 bases from J, with 13 bases between. CDR1 is SGHNT, CDR2 YYREEE, per germline (reference sequence).

In regard to this clone: The missing conserved phenylalanine or tryptophan at the end of this CDR3 makes a read error likely. The DNA is omitted, as the CDR3 cannot be located on it reliably, and the CDR3 follows TCRdb's listing. The gene calls are TRBV6-5 and TRBJ1-1; the D segment call TRBD1 is taken from the table without a DNA check. 13 amino acids form the CDR3, both terminal residues included. Germline values: CDR1 MNHEY, CDR2 SVGAGI. This CDR3 reads CASSPGTGSGRRV.

There are a few counts of this clone. The chain carries TRBV2 and TRBJ2-1, with D perhaps TRBD2 (5 bases). Deletions cut 8 bases from V and 4 bases from J, with 9 bases between. Per germline, CDR1 SNHLY and CDR2 FYNNEI. The CDR3 contains 12 residues. CDR3 sequence reads: CASARDYNEQFF. In DNA, the CDR3 is TGTGCCAGCGCCCGGGATTACAATGAGCAGTTCTTC. The full variable domain, rest sourced from reference TRBV2 and TRBJ2-1, is EPEVTQTPSHQVTQMGQEVILRCVPISNHLYFYWYRQILGQKVEFLVSFYNNEISEKSEIFDDQFSVERPDGSNFTLKIRSTKLEDSAMYFCASARDYNEQFFGPGTRLTVL.

The chain is built from TRBV28 and TRBJ2-5; TRBD1 is a possible D gene (5 bases). The tail of the sequence fits TRBJ2-7 better, so the J call may be wrong. This CDR3 contains 14 residues. The germline gives CDR1 MDHEN, CDR2 SYDVKM. The CDR3 nucleotides read TGTGCCAGTCTAGGCGGTGGGGCGGTCTACGAGCAGTACTTC. Translating gives CASLGGGAVYEQYF.

The chain joins TRBV10-2 to TRBJ1-1; D gene unclear. V was trimmed by 8 bases and J by 1 base, leaving 14 bases between them. Germline V gene data show CDR1 as WSHSY and CDR2 as SAAADI. The CDR3 covers 14 residues. The CDR3 nucleotides are TGCGCCAGCCGGCTCAGGCGTGGGAACACTGAAGCTTTCTTT. This encodes CASRLRRGNTEAFF.

The chain joins TRBV19 to TRBJ2-1; 7 bases map to TRBD1. The CDR3 runs to 16 residues. From germline, CDR1 is LNHDA and CDR2 SQIVND (reference sequence). The V and J ends lost 5 bases and 1 base, in that order; junction bases with no gene match: 8. CDR3 sequence reads: CASSHRGGFSYNEQFF. The CDR3 DNA is TGTGCCAGTAGTCACAGGGGTGGTTTTTCCTACAATGAGCAGTTCTTC.

The chain couples TRBV28 to TRBJ2-3, with D perhaps TRBD1 (6 bases). Germline CDR1 and CDR2: MDHEN and SYDVKM. The CDR3 sequence is 13 residues long. CDR3 sequence (DNA): TGTGCGACGCGACCCCAGGGGACAGATACGCAGTATTTT. Translated, it gives CATRPQGTDTQYF. Complete variable domain (other parts from reference TRBV28 and TRBJ2-3): DVKVTQSSRYLVKRTGEKVFLECVQDMDHENMFWYRQDPGLGLRLIYFSYDVKMKEKGDIPEGYSVSREKKERFSLILESASTNQTSMYLCATRPQGTDTQYFGPGTRLTVL.

The genes are TRBV6-6 and TRBJ2-1, with D uncertain. V gave up 6 bases and J gave up 6 bases, with 18 bases separating them. Per germline, CDR1 MNHNY and CDR2 SVGAGI (reference sequence). This CDR3 is 15 amino acids long. CDR3: CASSPTSYPSNEQFF. CDR3 DNA sequence: TGTGCCAGCAGCCCGACTTCTTACCCTAGCAATGAGCAGTTCTTC.

V usage is TRBV2 and J usage is TRBJ2-1; 10 bases align to TRBD1. Germline CDR1 is SNHLY and CDR2 is FYNNEI. The length of the CDR3 is 15 residues. Trimming cost V 1 base and J 8 bases; bases outside gene matches: 5. This chain's CDR3 is CASSEGGDRGDEQFF. CDR3 nucleotide sequence: TGTGCCAGCAGTGAAGGAGGGGACAGGGGTGATGAGCAGTTCTTC.

This rearrangement joins TRBV29-1 to TRBJ1-1; D unresolved. The CDR3 covers 10 residues. The V gene's germline CDR1 is SQVTM and CDR2 ANQGSEA. The ends were cut back, 7 bases at V and 1 base at J, with 4 bases in the middle. CDR3 loop: CSGRNTEAFF. The CDR3 DNA is TGCAGCGGGAGGAACACTGAAGCTTTCTTT.